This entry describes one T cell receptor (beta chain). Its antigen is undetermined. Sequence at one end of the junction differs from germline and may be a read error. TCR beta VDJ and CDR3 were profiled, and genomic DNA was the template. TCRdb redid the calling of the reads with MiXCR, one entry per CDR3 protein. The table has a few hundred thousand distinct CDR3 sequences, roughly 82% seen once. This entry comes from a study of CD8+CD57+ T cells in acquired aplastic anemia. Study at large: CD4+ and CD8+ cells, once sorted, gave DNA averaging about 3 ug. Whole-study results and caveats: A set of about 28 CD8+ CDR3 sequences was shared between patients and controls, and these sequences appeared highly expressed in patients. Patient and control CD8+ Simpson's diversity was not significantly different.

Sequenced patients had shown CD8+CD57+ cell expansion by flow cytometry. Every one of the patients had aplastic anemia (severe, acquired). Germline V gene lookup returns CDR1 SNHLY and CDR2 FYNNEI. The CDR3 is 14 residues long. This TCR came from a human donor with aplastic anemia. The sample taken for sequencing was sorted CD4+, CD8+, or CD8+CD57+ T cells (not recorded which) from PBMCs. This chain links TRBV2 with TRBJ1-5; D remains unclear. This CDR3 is CASSDGYSNQPQLF. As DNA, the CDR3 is TGTGCCAGCAGTGACGGTTATAGCAATCAGCCCCAGCTTTTT.